These 5 T cell receptor beta chains share one sample of origin, sequenced in a study of memory CD4+ T cells and cytomegalovirus serostatus. The sort gate was single viable CD3+CD4+CD8-CD45RO+ cells for memory CD4+ T cells. Clones were sequenced by immunoSEQ multiplex PCR, and TCRdb holds only the in-frame ones, with some missing. The sample holds about 48,000 clones, roughly 78% seen once. The source material was memory CD4+ T cells from blood. The receptors were gathered from an adult in good health and CMV-seronegative.

The CDR3 sequence is CATSTTLGLALSDEQYF. CDR3 DNA: TGTGCCACCAGCACCACCCTAGGACTAGCGTTAAGTGACGAGCAGTACTTC. The chain is built from TRBV15 and TRBJ2-7, with 9 bases that match TRBD2. Germline assignment: CDR1 LNHNV and CDR2 YYDKDF (reference sequence). The trim removed 4 bases at V and 5 bases at J, leaving 15 bases unmatched. This CDR3 comprises 17 residues. Full variable domain (missing parts from reference TRBV15 and TRBJ2-7): DAMVIQNPRYQVTQFGKPVTLSCSQTLNHNVMYWYQQKSSQAPKLLFHYYDKDFNNEADTPDNFQSRRPNTSFCFLDIRSPGLGDTAMYLCATSTTLGLALSDEQYFGPGTRLTVT.

CDR3 region: CASSQRGGQPQHF. The DNA of the CDR3 is TGTGCCAGCAGCCAGAGGGGGGGTCAGCCCCAGCATTTT. The chain links TRBV7-2 to TRBJ1-5; perhaps TRBD1 as D (6 bases). This CDR3 region has 13 residues. CDR1 SGHTA and CDR2 FQGNSA come from the germline V gene. Trimming stripped 5 bases from V and 6 bases from J, with 11 bases between.

The V and J genes are TRBV28 and TRBJ1-2, with 8 bases aligning to TRBD1. Trimming cost V 7 bases and J 4 bases; bases outside gene matches: 11. The CDR3 length is 15 residues. Germline V gives CDR1 MDHEN, CDR2 SYDVKM. The CDR3 loop is CASTTSGGGTYGYTF. The DNA for the CDR3 is TGTGCCAGCACCACTTCAGGGGGCGGTACCTATGGCTACACCTTC.

The chain links TRBV5-1 to TRBJ2-7; D might be TRBD1 or TRBD2, each matching 5 bases. The V gene lost 0 bases and the J gene lost 2 bases, with 18 bases spanning the gap. From germline, CDR1 is SGHRS and CDR2 YFSETQ. The CDR3 runs to 17 residues. The CDR3 protein is CASSLAPGPPEAYEQYF. The CDR3 DNA reads TGCGCCAGCAGCTTGGCCCCGGGACCCCCCGAAGCCTACGAGCAGTACTTC.

J is TRBJ2-5 and V is TRBV18; possibly TRBD2 for D (5 bases). The CDR3 is 16 residues long. V was pared by 3 bases and J by 7 bases, with 21 bases between. The germline CDR1 and CDR2 sequences are KGHSH and LQKENI. The CDR3, as DNA: TGTGCCAGCTCACCGCCGTCGCCAGGAGCGGCAGGGACCCAGTACTTC. Amino acid sequence: CASSPPSPGAAGTQYF.